This T cell receptor beta chain was captured in a study of T cells in localized non-small cell lung cancer. Here immunoSEQ multiplex PCR was the method, and the copy in TCRdb shows in-frame clones only, minus some. Here the sample spans roughly 21,000 clones, around 84% being singletons. Comments on this clone: The antigen remains undetermined.

Points from the study as a whole: Longer overall survival was seen with higher T cell density measured in blood. Heterogeneity within the tumor remains possible, as just one region underwent sequencing. Out of the top 100 tumor clones, a median around 56 were seen in adjacent lung. It was uninvolved adjacent lung that showed the highest T cell clonality, exceeding tumor.

The sample was peripheral blood, taken before any cancer treatment. This TCR was sampled from a man aged 40 to 70 with stage I lung adenocarcinoma.

This CDR3 reads CASSGQGFNQPQHF. The DNA of the CDR3 is TGTGCCAGTAGTGGACAGGGGTTCAATCAGCCCCAGCATTTT. V and J are TRBV19 and TRBJ1-5; 9 bases agree with TRBD1. Unmatched junction bases numbered 2, after V lost 5 bases and J lost 3 bases. CDR3 length: 14 residues. CDR1 and CDR2 from the germline V gene are LNHDA and SQIVND (reference sequence).